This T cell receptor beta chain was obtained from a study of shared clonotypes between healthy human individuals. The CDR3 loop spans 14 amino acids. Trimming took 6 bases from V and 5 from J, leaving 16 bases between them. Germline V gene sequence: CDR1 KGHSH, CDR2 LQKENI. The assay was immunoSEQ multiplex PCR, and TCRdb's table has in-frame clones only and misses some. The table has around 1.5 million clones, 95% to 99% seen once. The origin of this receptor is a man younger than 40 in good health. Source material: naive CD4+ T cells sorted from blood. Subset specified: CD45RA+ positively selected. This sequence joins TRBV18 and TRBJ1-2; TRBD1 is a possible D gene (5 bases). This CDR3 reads CASSLRQSPYGYTF. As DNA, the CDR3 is TGTGCCAGCTCTCTCCGACAGTCCCCTTATGGCTACACCTTC.